The 28 T cell receptor beta chains in this list originate from one sample, sequenced in a study of blood T cell repertoires in COVID-19. Sequencing was performed with immunoSEQ multiplex PCR; in TCRdb, only in-frame clones are kept and a portion is missing. The sample shows some 66,000 clones, 85% to 95% of them seen only once. Sequencing input: peripheral blood. All receptors come from a man between 65 and 80 years old with active COVID-19.

Regarding this clone: Additional DNA sequences in this sample encode the identical CDR3. The rearrangement uses TRBV9 and TRBJ2-2; D may be TRBD2 (5 bases). Per germline, CDR1 SGDLS and CDR2 YYNGEE. The CDR3 consists of 13 residues. Between the trimmed V and J ends, which lost 1 base and 5 bases, there was a span of 6 bases. The DNA for the CDR3 is TGTGCCAGCAGCGTATCGGGGACCGGGGAGCTGTTTTTT. This translates into CASSVSGTGELFF.

This clone was recorded only once. This rearrangement joins TRBV28 to TRBJ2-1; D ambiguous. Germline V gene data show CDR1 as MDHEN and CDR2 as SYDVKM. CDR3 length: 15 amino acids. Trimming left V 3 bases short and J 0 bases short, with 9 bases between. The CDR3 nucleotides are TGTGCCAGCAGTTTTAGCATTTTCTCCTACAATGAGCAGTTCTTC. Encoded protein: CASSFSIFSYNEQFF.

The chain couples TRBV5-4 to TRBJ2-5; the D is unclear. There are 12 residues in the CDR3. V dropped 0 bases and J dropped 5 bases, with 5 bases sitting between them. Germline values: CDR1 SGHNT, CDR2 YYREEE (reference sequence). The CDR3 region is CASSLGLETQYF. CDR3 DNA: TGTGCCAGCAGCTTGGGGCTGGAGACCCAGTACTTC.

The rearrangement links TRBV4-2 to TRBJ1-2; 7 bases match TRBD1. The CDR3 is 15 amino acids. Trimming removed 2 bases from V and 8 bases from J; junction bases left unmatched: 11. Germline V gives CDR1 LGHNA, CDR2 YNFKEQ. CDR3 DNA sequence: TGTGCCAGCAGCCAATTTCCCGGGGACAGAAGGGGCTACACCTTC. This gives the protein CASSQFPGDRRGYTF.

This chain links TRBV19 with TRBJ2-1; 10 bases agree with TRBD2. Germline loops: CDR1 LNHDA, CDR2 SQIVND (reference sequence). With 5 bases clipped from V and 7 bases from J, the junction kept 8 bases outside the gene matches. The CDR3 has 15 amino acids. The DNA of the CDR3 is TGTGCCAGTAGTTTTTTTAGCGGGGGGAAAAATGAGCAGTTCTTC. Encoded protein: CASSFFSGGKNEQFF. Full variable domain (remainder filled in from reference TRBV19 and TRBJ2-1): DGGITQSPKYLFRKEGQNVTLSCEQNLNHDAMYWYRQDPGQGLRLIYYSQIVNDFQKGDIAEGYSVSREKKESFPLTVTSAQKNPTAFYLCASSFFSGGKNEQFFGPGTRLTVL.

The chain carries TRBV2 and TRBJ2-3; 9 bases match TRBD2. Germline V gives CDR1 SNHLY, CDR2 FYNNEI. Germline trimming cut 6 bases from V and 6 bases from J; bases unmatched to any gene: 13. This CDR3 spans 16 amino acids. The CDR3 DNA is TGTGCCAGCAGACTAAACTTAGCGGGGGCGGGGGATACGCAGTATTTT. This codes for CASRLNLAGAGDTQYF.

The count of this clone is one. The V and J genes are TRBV20-1 and TRBJ2-1, with D perhaps matching TRBD2 (6 bases). Germline CDR1 DFQATT, CDR2 SNEGSKA (reference sequence). The CDR3 runs to 16 residues. Trimming took off 3 bases at V and 0 bases at J, with 15 bases between the two ends. CDR3 residues: CSASGTQGLSYNEQFF. The CDR3, as DNA: TGCAGTGCTAGTGGGACTCAAGGGCTCTCCTACAATGAGCAGTTCTTC.

The count of this clone is one. The rearrangement links TRBV10-2 to TRBJ2-5, with 12 positions matching TRBD2. CDR1 WSHSY and CDR2 SAAADI come from the germline V gene. This CDR3 is 15 amino acids long. V lost 8 bases, J lost 5 bases, and 9 bases stayed unmatched. CDR3 DNA: TGCGCCAGCCGGGCTAGCGGGGGGGCCCACGAGACCCAGTACTTC. The encoded protein is CASRASGGAHETQYF.

This rearrangement joins TRBV5-1 to TRBJ1-6; 8 nucleotides match TRBD1. This CDR3 spans 15 amino acids. Per germline, CDR1 SGHRS and CDR2 YFSETQ. V lost 4 bases to trimming and J lost 6 bases; unmatched junction nucleotides: 6. In DNA form, the CDR3 reads TGCGCCAGCAGCCAGCAGGGGGCCGGTAATTCACCCCTCCACTTT. This encodes CASSQQGAGNSPLHF.

V gene TRBV10-1 combines with J gene TRBJ2-1; 14 nucleotides align to TRBD2. The CDR3 consists of 16 residues. Germline-derived CDR1 and CDR2 are WNHNN and SYGVQD (reference sequence). V was pared by 8 bases and J by 5 bases, with 8 bases of the junction left unmatched. The CDR3 DNA sequence: TGCGCCAGCCGATGGACTAGCGGGGGGCGTCACAATGAGCAGTTCTTC. Amino acids: CASRWTSGGRHNEQFF.

The V and J genes are TRBV27 and TRBJ2-7; D is undetermined. The CDR3 loop spans 13 amino acids. V gave up 2 bases and J gave up 2 bases, with 7 bases separating them. Germline V gives CDR1 MNHEY, CDR2 SMNVEV (reference sequence). Written as DNA, the CDR3 is TGTGCCAGCAGTTTAGACTGCACCTACGAGCAGTACGTC. This sequence encodes CASSLDCTYEQYV.

The J gene is TRBJ2-2, the V gene TRBV18, with 7 bases lining up with TRBD1. With V trimmed by 3 bases and J by 1 base, 5 bases remained unmatched. The CDR3 consists of 16 residues. Looked up from germline, CDR1 is KGHSH and CDR2 is LQKENI. DNA of the CDR3: TGTGCCAGCTCACCTCGGCAGGGGGTGAACACCGGGGAGCTGTTTTTT. Amino acids: CASSPRQGVNTGELFF.

The genes are TRBV18 and TRBJ2-5, with 11 bases lining up with TRBD2. Losses at the gene ends were 5 bases for V and 0 bases for J; bases not matched to a gene: 2. Looked up from germline, CDR1 is KGHSH and CDR2 is LQKENI. The CDR3 consists of 15 residues. The CDR3 DNA reads as TGTGCCAGCTCATCACTAGCGGGGGACCAAGAGACCCAGTACTTC. Its protein product is CASSSLAGDQETQYF.

The chain couples TRBV7-2 to TRBJ2-7; D possibly corresponds to TRBD1 (5 bases). Per the germline V gene, CDR1 is SGHTA and CDR2 is FQGNSA. This CDR3 has 14 amino acids. V was cut by 1 base and J by 2 bases, with 9 bases left in between. The chain's CDR3 is CASSLEGRPYEQYF. In nucleotides, the CDR3 is TGTGCCAGCAGCTTAGAGGGGCGACCCTACGAGCAGTACTTC.

This clone was counted between two and nine times. The V call is TRBV7-8, the J call TRBJ1-5; 7 bases are a match to TRBD1. From germline, CDR1 is SGHVS and CDR2 FQNEAQ. This CDR3 has 15 residues. V trimming: 0 bases; J trimming: 1 base; junction bases outside the gene matches: 0. CDR3 sequence (DNA): TGTGCCAGCAGCTTAGCGGGACAGAGCAATCAGCCCCAGCATTTT. Translated: CASSLAGQSNQPQHF.

The CDR3 DNA follows: TGTGCCAGCAGTAAACGACAGGGAGCTAACTCCTACAATGAGCAGTTCTTC. This translates into CASSKRQGANSYNEQFF. The chain has TRBV6-2 or TRBV6-3 and TRBJ2-1; 7 nucleotides align to TRBD1. The length of the CDR3 is 17 residues. Trimming took 5 bases from V and 0 from J; bases not matched to a gene: 10. From germline, CDR1 is MNHEY and CDR2 SVGEGT.

V usage is TRBV24-1 and J usage is TRBJ2-3; 7 bases match TRBD1. Germline loops: CDR1 KGHDR, CDR2 SFDVKD. The ends lost 5 bases at V and 12 bases at J; junction bases unmatched: 7. The CDR3 is 12 residues long. In nucleotides, the CDR3 is TGTGCCACCAGTGGGGGGACAGCCCTTCAGTATTTT. Its protein product is CATSGGTALQYF.

The chain employs TRBV5-1 and TRBJ1-6; no definite D call. The germline V gene has CDR1 SGHRS and CDR2 YFSETQ. The CDR3 runs to 15 residues. V dropped 4 bases and J dropped 6 bases, with 14 bases sitting between them. DNA for the CDR3: TGCGCCAGCAGCCTGCCGGTTTCGGGTAATTCACCCCTCCACTTT. Translation gives CASSLPVSGNSPLHF.

The V gene is TRBV9, the J gene TRBJ2-5, with D maybe TRBD1 (5 bases). With 4 bases removed from V and 5 bases from J, the gap between germline ends came to 15 bases. Germline assignment: CDR1 SGDLS and CDR2 YYNGEE. This CDR3 comprises 14 residues. The CDR3 is CASSRQNRGETQYF. CDR3 nucleotides: TGTGCCAGCAGCAGACAAAATAGGGGTGAGACCCAGTACTTC. The full variable domain, with the rest looked up from reference TRBV9 and TRBJ2-5, is DSGVTQTPKHLITATGQRVTLRCSPRSGDLSVYWYQQSLDQGLQFLIQYYNGEERAKGNILERFSAQQFPDLHSELNLSSLELGDSALYFCASSRQNRGETQYFGPGTRLLVL.

The chain couples TRBV14 to TRBJ2-2; the match to TRBD1 covers 9 bases. The germline V gene encodes CDR1 SGHDN and CDR2 FVKESK. The CDR3 contains 19 residues. With 0 bases clipped from V and 2 bases from J, the junction kept 10 bases outside the gene matches. CDR3 sequence reads: CASSQDLGQGIFNTGELFF. The CDR3 DNA reads as TGTGCCAGCAGCCAAGATTTGGGACAGGGTATTTTTAACACCGGGGAGCTGTTTTTT.

V usage is TRBV29-1 and J usage is TRBJ2-7; 7 nucleotides match TRBD1. The germline V gene encodes CDR1 SQVTM and CDR2 ANQGSEA. This CDR3 has 11 amino acids. Unmatched junction bases numbered 5, after V lost 5 bases and J lost 7 bases. The CDR3 DNA follows: TGCAGCGTTACAGGGGTGGGGGAGCAGTACTTC. Protein sequence: CSVTGVGEQYF.

V usage is TRBV25-1 and J usage is TRBJ1-1, with 8 positions matching TRBD1. J gave up 0 bases and V 3 bases, and 6 bases lay outside the gene matches. The CDR3 has 16 amino acids. Germline V lookup: CDR1 MGHDK, CDR2 SYGVNS. The CDR3 protein is CASSDGTGPMNTEAFF. In DNA, the CDR3 is TGTGCCAGCAGTGACGGGACAGGCCCCATGAACACTGAAGCTTTCTTT.

This chain connects TRBV11-3 to TRBJ2-5; D unresolved. The V gene's germline CDR1 is SGHNT and CDR2 YENEEA. The germline V and J ends were trimmed by 2 bases and 2 bases, with 6 bases remaining between them. The CDR3 has 13 amino acids. The CDR3 loop is CASSLNLQETQYF. The CDR3 DNA is TGTGCCAGCAGCTTAAACTTACAAGAGACCCAGTACTTC.

The chain recombines TRBV6-2 or TRBV6-3 with TRBJ1-5; 9 bases map to TRBD1. Germline V gene lookup returns CDR1 MNHEY and CDR2 SVGEGT. The CDR3 contains 19 residues. With 5 bases clipped from V and 3 bases from J, the junction kept 17 bases outside the gene matches. The CDR3 sequence is CASSGETGTGTLYNQPQHF. As DNA, the CDR3 is TGTGCCAGCAGTGGCGAAACCGGGACAGGGACCCTATACAATCAGCCCCAGCATTTT.

This chain uses TRBV27 with TRBJ1-6, with D unclear. The CDR3 spans 14 residues. The germline gives CDR1 MNHEY, CDR2 SMNVEV (reference sequence). V shed 2 bases and J shed 7 bases, with 9 bases lying between them. The CDR3 DNA reads as TGTGCCAGCAGTTTAGGTCAGTTAAATTCACCCCTCCACTTT. Translated: CASSLGQLNSPLHF.

V is TRBV19 and J is TRBJ2-2, with a possible D match to TRBD1 (5 bases). CDR3 size: 15 residues. Trimming removed 3 bases at V and 0 bases at J, with 8 bases between. CDR1 and CDR2 (germline): LNHDA, SQIVND (reference sequence). DNA of the CDR3: TGTGCCAGTAGTATCCAGGGCACGAACACCGGGGAGCTGTTTTTT. This encodes CASSIQGTNTGELFF.

The chain is built from TRBV27 and TRBJ1-2; a possible D gene is TRBD1 (5 bases). The V and J ends lost 3 bases and 4 bases respectively, with 12 bases between them. CDR1 MNHEY and CDR2 SMNVEV come from the germline V gene (reference sequence). This CDR3 region has 14 residues. The CDR3 nucleotides read TGTGCCAGCAGTTTTAAGGGGCAGCCCTATGGCTACACCTTC. This encodes CASSFKGQPYGYTF.

The chain carries TRBV6-5 and TRBJ2-1, with D possibly TRBD1 on 5 matching bases. CDR1 is MNHEY, CDR2 SVGAGI, per germline. The CDR3 runs 13 residues. V dropped 10 bases and J dropped 8 bases, with 18 bases sitting between them. CDR3 bases: TGTGCCACCTTAACAGAGTGGGGCGATGAGCAGTTCTTC. This translates into CATLTEWGDEQFF.